These T cell receptor beta chains were read from a single sample in a study of T-cell reconstitution after alpha-beta-depleted transplantation in children. TCRdb used MiXCR to reprocess the PCR reads, holding one entry per CDR3 protein. The sample holds hundreds of thousands of distinct CDR3 sequences, about 15% seen once. The sequenced sample was PBMCs from the stem cell graft donor, obtained from the stem cell graft. The receptors derive from a human donor who donated a stem cell graft to a child with acute myeloid leukemia. CDR3s include the opening cysteine and the closing phenylalanine or tryptophan.

V gene	J gene	CDR3 protein
TRBV20-1	TRBJ2-1	CSARDLESSYNEQFF
TRBV15	TRBJ1-2	CATSRDLRGGNGYTF
TRBV27	TRBJ2-3	CASGEQGTDTQYF
TRBV6-1	TRBJ1-1	CASSEGWGKDTEAFF
TRBV15	TRBJ2-1	CATSRVTSDNEQFF
TRBV9	TRBJ2-2	CASSGEGLAVSRTGELFF
TRBV7-2	TRBJ2-3	CASSLGLGGWGTDTQYF
TRBV20-1	TRBJ1-4	CSARQGITNEKLFF
TRBV9	TRBJ2-3	CASSASPSSSTDTQYF
TRBV9	TRBJ2-4	CASGTSSLDIQYF
TRBV9	TRBJ2-2	CASSASGNTGELFF
TRBV20-1	TRBJ2-7	CSARGAGYEQYF
TRBV20-1	TRBJ1-4	CSASRSATRNEKLFF
TRBV10-2	TRBJ1-5	CASSQDTLKPQHF
TRBV9	TRBJ2-1	CASSVASGVVNEQFF
TRBV5-1	TRBJ1-1	CASSLDAGVGTEAFF
TRBV10-2	TRBJ2-5	CASLPSSIGETQYF
TRBV5-5	TRBJ2-7	CASSSLDAYEQYF
TRBV7-9	TRBJ1-2	CASSLYQTNGYTF
TRBV20-1	TRBJ1-2	CSATGGGGESTF
TRBV20-1	TRBJ2-3	CSAVRRVGQIQTDTQYF
TRBV20-1	TRBJ2-7	CSARDRESSYEQYF
TRBV18	TRBJ2-1	CASSPFYGSYNEQFF
TRBV12-3/TRBV12-4	TRBJ2-7	CASRTGTSVYEQYF
TRBV20-1	TRBJ2-1	CSASLINEQFF
TRBV7-2	TRBJ2-5	CASSSRGGERTQYF
TRBV30	TRBJ1-5	CACSLDSWNQPQHF
TRBV11-2	TRBJ2-3	CASSLVSGGASSQDTQYF
TRBV12-3/TRBV12-4	TRBJ1-1	CASSPHRGNTEAFF
TRBV24-1	TRBJ1-2	CATSEGGYGYTF
TRBV20-1	TRBJ2-2	CSARVSRASGELFF
TRBV20-1	TRBJ2-2	CSARVSLGTGPFLSTGELFF
TRBV27	TRBJ2-1	CASSPGPYNEQFF
TRBV7-2	TRBJ2-1	CASSLRNPGQGVNEQFF
TRBV6-1	TRBJ1-6	CASSDVQQYNSPLHF
TRBV12-3/TRBV12-4	TRBJ2-2	CASSRQASTGELFF
TRBV5-6	TRBJ1-1	CASSTGTTFEAFF
TRBV20-1	TRBJ2-5	CSVRPSETQYF
TRBV7-7	TRBJ2-5	CASSLHRGSEETQYF
TRBV6-1	TRBJ2-1	CASRPGQGVNEQFF
TRBV11-1	TRBJ2-5	CASSFGTGYPQETQYF
TRBV7-9	TRBJ2-3	CASRPHTDTQYF
TRBV28	TRBJ2-1	CAGGPGTYINEQFF
TRBV7-2	TRBJ2-3	CASSFWGTGVNAQYF
TRBV12-3/TRBV12-4	TRBJ2-2	CASESVGTTNTGELFF
TRBV15	TRBJ2-5	CATSRVERETQYF
TRBV6-5	TRBJ1-3	CASRRDRVGNTIYF
TRBV28	TRBJ2-1	CASSLGDFWDEQFF
TRBV20-1	TRBJ2-1	CSARSLGSPEQFF
TRBV20-1	TRBJ1-3	CSARPGQERLPVRNTIYF
TRBV7-2	TRBJ1-3	CASSFGTGDTIYF
TRBV29-1	TRBJ2-3	CSVPPGGAGGWDTQYF